This T cell receptor (beta chain) was sequenced for a study of shared clonotypes between healthy human individuals. Findings and limits, study-wide: Richness estimates generally favored naive over memory subsets.

On this clone: What it recognizes is unknown.

Measured with immunoSEQ multiplex PCR; TCRdb has only the in-frame clones, and not every one. The table has some 1,600,000 clones, approximately 98% seen once. The receptor's source is a man aged 30 to 45 in good health. Source material: naive CD4+ T cells sorted from blood. Subset specified: CD45RA+ positively selected.

This chain's CDR3 is CASSGSHLRDRGGNEQFF. The CDR3 DNA reads TGTGCCAGCAGCGGAAGCCATCTCCGGGACAGGGGCGGGAATGAGCAGTTCTTC. This chain joins TRBV5-4 and TRBJ2-1, with 10 bases identical to TRBD1. This CDR3 is 18 amino acids long. Germline V gives CDR1 SGHNT, CDR2 YYREEE (reference sequence). J lost 7 bases, V lost 4 bases, and 17 bases had no gene match.